This T cell receptor beta chain was recorded in a study of memory CD8 T cells in hepatitis C reinfection. On the study more broadly: After reinfection, a couple of primary-infection resolvers became chronically infected. HCV reinfection meant a positive HCV RNA test after two negative tests at least 60 days apart.

Here immunoSEQ multiplex PCR was the method, and the copy in TCRdb shows in-frame clones only, minus some. The sample contains under 60,000 clones, nearly 90% of which appear only once. This CDR3 has 16 residues. From germline, CDR1 is KGHSH and CDR2 LQKENI. The V end lost 4 bases, the J end lost 0 bases, and 13 bases lay between the germline ends. Time point reported: pre-reinfection, 55 to 20 weeks before reinfection detection. Sorted cells were sequenced directly ex vivo without any in vitro expansion. Donors were people who inject drugs in the Montreal HEPCO cohort. Control naive CD8 T cells came from a couple of donors at all three reinfection time points.

The sequenced material came from naive CD8+ T cells sorted from blood. The source is a man aged 18 to 30 with hepatitis C virus infection. The chain links TRBV18 to TRBJ1-5, with a weak D call TRBD1 (6 bases). The CDR3 is CASSLMDRNSNQPQHF. CDR3 coding DNA: TGTGCCAGCTCACTAATGGACAGAAATAGCAATCAGCCCCAGCATTTT.